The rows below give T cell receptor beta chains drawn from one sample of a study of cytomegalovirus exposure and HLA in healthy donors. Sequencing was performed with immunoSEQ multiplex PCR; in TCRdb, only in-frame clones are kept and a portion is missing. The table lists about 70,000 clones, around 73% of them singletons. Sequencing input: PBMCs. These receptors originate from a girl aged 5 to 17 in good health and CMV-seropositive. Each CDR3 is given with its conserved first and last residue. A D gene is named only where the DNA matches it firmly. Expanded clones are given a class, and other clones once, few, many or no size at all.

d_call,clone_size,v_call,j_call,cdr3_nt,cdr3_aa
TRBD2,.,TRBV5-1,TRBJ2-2,TGCGCCAGCAGCTCCTTCAGCGGGAGCGGTGGTACCGGGGAGCTGTTTTTT,CASSSFSGSGGTGELFF
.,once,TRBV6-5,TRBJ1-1,TGTGCCAGCAGTTACAGACGCCTGGGGGGTTTCACTGAAGCTTTCTTT,CASSYRRLGGFTEAFF
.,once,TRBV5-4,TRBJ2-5,TGTGCCAGCAGCTCACAATCCGGGATACAAGAGACCCAGTACTTC,CASSSQSGIQETQYF
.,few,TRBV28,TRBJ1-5,TGTGCCAGCAGTTTAGGTGGCGGGGGCGACGGTGGCACCCAGCATTTT,CASSLGGGGDGGTQHF
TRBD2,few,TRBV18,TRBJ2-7,TGTGCCAGCTCCTCGGGGGGCGAGCAGTACTTC,CASSSGGEQYF
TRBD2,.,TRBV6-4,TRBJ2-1,TGTGCCAGCAGTGAACTAGCGGGGGGGAATGAGCAGTTCTTC,CASSELAGGNEQFF
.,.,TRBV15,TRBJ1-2,TGTGCCACCAGCAGAGATCGAAGACGCAGGGATGGGGACACCTTC,CATSRDRRRRDGDTF
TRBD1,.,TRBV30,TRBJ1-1,TGTGCCTGGAGTGTCCCGGGACAGACAGAAGCTTTCTTT,CAWSVPGQTEAFF
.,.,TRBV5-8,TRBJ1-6,TGTGCCAGCAGCTTCGCGGGGGGCGGTTCACCCCTCCACTTT,CASSFAGGGSPLHF
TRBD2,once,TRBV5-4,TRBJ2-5,TGTGCCAGCAGGGGGACTACAGAGACCCAGTACTTC,CASRGTTETQYF
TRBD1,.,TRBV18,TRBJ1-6,TGTGCCAGCTCACCAGTGGAGGGGGCCGGTTCACCCCTCCACTTT,CASSPVEGAGSPLHF